This passage covers 25 T cell receptor beta chains from one sample sequenced in a study of CD8 T cells in ankylosing spondylitis. One entry per CDR3 protein results from TCRdb running MiXCR on the 5' RACE reads. The table has around 340,000 distinct CDR3 sequences, roughly 14% seen once; the top ten hold approximately 1.1%. Sequencing used blood, either unsorted or a sorted T cell fraction (not recorded which). The receptors shown here come from a male donor with ankylosing spondylitis or in good health (not recorded which).

This rearrangement joins TRBV12-3 or TRBV12-4 to TRBJ1-5; the D gene is possibly TRBD1 (5 bases). The CDR3 totals 14 residues. V shed 7 bases and J shed 5 bases, with 15 bases lying between them. The CDR3 is CASTWDPRDQPQHF. The CDR3 DNA sequence: TGTGCCAGCACTTGGGACCCTCGGGATCAGCCCCAGCATTTT.

This rearrangement joins TRBV6-2 or TRBV6-3 to TRBJ1-5; D unclear. The CDR3 has 16 amino acids. V dropped 0 bases and J dropped 0 bases, with 9 bases sitting between them. Germline CDR1 is MNHEY and CDR2 is SVGEGT. The CDR3 DNA sequence: TGTGCCAGCAGTTACTCGGGCAGTTCTAGCAATCAGCCCCAGCATTTT. Amino acids: CASSYSGSSSNQPQHF.

This clonotype showed up just a few times. The rearrangement joins TRBV12-3 or TRBV12-4 to TRBJ1-2, with a possible D match to TRBD1 (5 bases). The CDR3 contains 16 residues. Deletions cut 1 base from V and 0 bases from J, with 12 bases between. The DNA for the CDR3 is TGTGCCAGCAGTTTAGGGTTGCCAGGGACTAACTATGGCTACACCTTC. It encodes CASSLGLPGTNYGYTF.

The CDR3 DNA reads TGTGCCAGCAGCCCCCCCGGGGGAGCGTCCTACAATGAGCAGTTCTTC. Translating it yields CASSPPGGASYNEQFF. The rearrangement uses TRBV14 and TRBJ2-1; a weak D match, TRBD2 (6 bases). The germline V gene has CDR1 SGHDN and CDR2 FVKESK. CDR3 length: 16 amino acids. Trimming took 4 bases from V and 1 from J, leaving 14 bases between them.

This clonotype was found a few times. The gene calls are TRBV5-1 and TRBJ1-5; tentatively, D is TRBD1 (6 bases). The CDR3 spans 15 residues. The V end lost 3 bases, the J end lost 2 bases, and 12 bases lay between the germline ends. Per the germline V gene, CDR1 is SGHRS and CDR2 is YFSETQ. The CDR3 coding sequence is TGCGCCAGCAGCTCCACAGGGATCGGCAATCAGCCCCAGCATTTT. Residues: CASSSTGIGNQPQHF.

V usage is TRBV4-1 and J usage is TRBJ1-3; D is unresolved. Germline V gives CDR1 MGHRA, CDR2 YSYEKL. V lost 1 base and J lost 0, with 7 bases in between. The CDR3 is 15 amino acids. The CDR3 bases are TGCGCCAGCAGCCAAGGTAGCTACTCTGGAAACACCATATATTTT. It translates to CASSQGSYSGNTIYF.

The chain has TRBV5-1 and TRBJ2-3, with unresolved D. The CDR3 is made up of 13 amino acids. Trimming left V 2 bases short and J 3 bases short, with 7 bases between. From germline, CDR1 is SGHRS and CDR2 YFSETQ. In DNA form, the CDR3 reads TGCGCCAGCAGCTTCCCGAATACAGATACGCAGTATTTT. Translated: CASSFPNTDTQYF.

This chain links TRBV30 with TRBJ2-1; D not certain. The CDR3 sequence is 13 residues long. Germline CDR1 is GTSNPN and CDR2 is SVGIG (reference sequence). The ends were cut back, 2 bases at V and 9 bases at J, with 14 bases in the middle. CDR3 residues: CAWSTGGIGEQFF. As DNA, the CDR3 is TGTGCCTGGAGTACTGGTGGGATCGGTGAGCAGTTCTTC.

The chain joins TRBV27 to TRBJ1-1; D possibly corresponds to TRBD1 (5 bases). CDR1 and CDR2 from the germline V gene are MNHEY and SMNVEV (reference sequence). CDR3 length: 14 amino acids. V was clipped by 6 bases and J by 0 bases, with 11 bases between them. The DNA of the CDR3 is TGTGCCAGCAGAGAGGCAGGGATGAACACTGAAGCTTTCTTT. Translating gives CASREAGMNTEAFF.

This clonotype was seen more than once but under ten times. The chain joins TRBV20-1 to TRBJ2-7, with TRBD1 matching 10 bases. CDR3 length equals 14 residues. Unmatched junction bases numbered 3, after V lost 2 bases and J lost 2 bases. Germline CDR1 DFQATT, CDR2 SNEGSKA (reference sequence). The CDR3 loop is CSARLGQGAYEQYF. The CDR3 DNA sequence: TGCAGTGCTAGACTCGGACAGGGGGCCTACGAGCAGTACTTC.

In its sample, this clonotype was seen a few times. This chain links TRBV7-8 with TRBJ2-1, with D uncertain. Germline CDR1 and CDR2: SGHVS and FQNEAQ. There are 12 residues in the CDR3. Deletions cut 5 bases from V and 10 bases from J, with 12 bases between. CDR3 sequence (DNA): TGTGCCAGCAGCCCTAACCGCGCGGAGCAGTTCTTC. This encodes CASSPNRAEQFF.

This clonotype came up many times. J is TRBJ1-3 and V is TRBV12-3 or TRBV12-4; D not certain. V was shortened by 6 bases and J by 4 bases, with 13 bases between the two germline ends. The CDR3 consists of 14 residues. The CDR3 DNA is TGTGCCAGCAGCCCGCGCAGCACGGGAAACACCATATATTTT. Protein: CASSPRSTGNTIYF.

V gene TRBV2 combines with J gene TRBJ2-1; TRBD1 matches at 9 bases. V lost 4 bases, J lost 10 bases, and 8 bases stayed unmatched. From germline, CDR1 is SNHLY and CDR2 FYNNEI. CDR3 size: 14 residues. CDR3 sequence reads: CASSARDREREQFF. In nucleotides, the CDR3 is TGTGCCAGCAGTGCCCGGGACAGGGAGAGGGAGCAGTTCTTC.

A few counts support this clonotype. The chain uses TRBV5-1 and TRBJ2-5; no definite D call. The CDR3 has 14 amino acids. Trimming removed 0 bases from V and 8 bases from J, with 14 bases in between. The germline gives CDR1 SGHRS, CDR2 YFSETQ. CDR3 sequence: CASSLELGLKTQYF. CDR3 coding DNA: TGCGCCAGCAGCTTGGAATTAGGTCTGAAAACCCAGTACTTC.

There are many counts of this clonotype. The V gene is TRBV5-1, the J gene TRBJ2-2; the D is unclear. This CDR3 region has 15 residues. Trimming took 0 bases from V and 0 from J, leaving 6 bases between them. Germline V gives CDR1 SGHRS, CDR2 YFSETQ. The CDR3, as DNA: TGCGCCAGCAGCTTGGAGTTTACGAACACCGGGGAGCTGTTTTTT. It yields the protein CASSLEFTNTGELFF.

The CDR3 here is CASSSPGQTYEQYF. For the CDR3, the DNA is TGTGCCAGCAGCAGCCCGGGACAAACCTACGAGCAGTACTTC. The chain carries TRBV5-6 and TRBJ2-7; D possibly corresponds to TRBD1 (6 bases). The CDR3 runs to 14 residues. The V end lost 4 bases, the J end lost 2 bases, and 13 bases lay between the germline ends. In germline, CDR1 is SGHDT, CDR2 YYEEEE. The variable domain in full, completed from reference TRBV5-6 and TRBJ2-7, reads DAGVTQSPTHLIKTRGQQVTLRCSPKSGHDTVSWYQQALGQGPQFIFQYYEEEERQRGNFPDRFSGHQFPNYSSELNVNALLLGDSALYLCASSSPGQTYEQYFGPGTRLTVT.

This clonotype was observed many times. The chain links TRBV4-1 to TRBJ2-1; 14 bases align to TRBD2. With V trimmed by 6 bases and J by 10 bases, 11 bases remained unmatched. This CDR3 has 16 residues. Germline V gives CDR1 MGHRA, CDR2 YSYEKL. The CDR3 sequence is CASSSGLAGGVGEQFF. CDR3 coding DNA: TGCGCCAGCAGTTCCGGACTAGCGGGAGGAGTAGGCGAGCAGTTCTTC.

This clonotype was observed a few times. The chain employs TRBV24-1 and TRBJ1-1; 8 bases line up with TRBD1. This CDR3 region has 12 residues. V shed 3 bases and J 9 bases; nucleotides not matched to a gene: 2. Germline V CDR1 and CDR2: KGHDR, SFDVKD. DNA for the CDR3: TGTGCCACCAGTGATACCAGGGGGCAAGCTTTCTTT. Protein: CATSDTRGQAFF.

This chain uses TRBV4-2 with TRBJ2-3, with TRBD2 matching 12 bases. This CDR3 has 16 amino acids. V gave up 0 bases and J gave up 9 bases; unmatched junction bases: 7. Germline V gene lookup returns CDR1 LGHNA and CDR2 YNFKEQ. The CDR3 bases are TGTGCCAGCAGCCAAGATGGACTAGCGGGGCGCGTGACGCAGTATTTT. As protein: CASSQDGLAGRVTQYF.

This clonotype was seen a handful of times. The chain's CDR3 is CSARGDTTNSPLHF. The CDR3 region has the DNA TGCAGTGCACGGGGGGACACCACGAATTCACCCCTCCACTTT. The chain links TRBV20-1 to TRBJ1-6; D is possibly TRBD1 (6 bases). CDR1 DFQATT and CDR2 SNEGSKA come from the germline V gene (reference sequence). CDR3 size: 14 residues. The V gene lost 6 bases and the J gene lost 7 bases, with 16 bases spanning the gap.

This clonotype was counted only a few times. This chain links TRBV10-3 with TRBJ1-5, with D perhaps matching TRBD1 (5 bases). Trimming removed 6 bases from V and 4 bases from J, with 25 bases in between. Germline lookup yields CDR1 ENHRY and CDR2 SYGVKD. The CDR3 covers 18 residues. CDR3 loop: CAISPPGPSKPENQPQHF. The DNA for the CDR3 is TGTGCCATCAGCCCGCCGGGACCGTCAAAACCCGAGAATCAGCCCCAGCATTTT.

The rearrangement uses TRBV11-2 and TRBJ2-3; D may correspond to TRBD1 or TRBD2 (5 bases each). This CDR3 spans 13 amino acids. Germline values: CDR1 SGHAT, CDR2 FQNNGV. Trimming left V 5 bases short and J 6 bases short, with 12 bases between. The CDR3 bases are TGTGCCAGCAGCCGGGACCGACTCGATACGCAGTATTTT. It codes for CASSRDRLDTQYF.

This sequence joins TRBV21-1 and TRBJ2-1; TRBD1 reflects the table's D call only, with no check against the DNA. TRBV21-1 is a listed pseudogene. The CDR3 extends over 17 amino acids. The CDR3 here is CANSKKGAGAIYNEQFF. CDR3 nucleotides: TGTGCCAACAGCAAAAAAGGGGCAGGGGCCATTTACAATGAGCAGTTCTTC.

The chain employs TRBV12-3 or TRBV12-4 and TRBJ2-3; 14 nucleotides agree with TRBD2. Losses at the gene ends were 6 bases for V and 2 bases for J; bases not matched to a gene: 10. The CDR3 is made up of 18 amino acids. CDR3 residues: CASSSGLAGGSYTDTQYF. CDR3 in DNA: TGTGCCAGCAGCAGTGGACTAGCGGGGGGTTCCTACACAGATACGCAGTATTTT.

This clonotype was counted between two and nine times. The chain carries TRBV7-9 and TRBJ2-4, with a weak D call TRBD1 (5 bases). V gave up 6 bases and J gave up 13 bases, with 13 bases separating them. Per germline, CDR1 SEHNR and CDR2 FQNEAQ (reference sequence). The CDR3 is 11 amino acids. This chain's CDR3 is CASSSRQHQYF. The CDR3 DNA follows: TGTGCCAGCAGTTCCCGACAGCACCAGTACTTC.